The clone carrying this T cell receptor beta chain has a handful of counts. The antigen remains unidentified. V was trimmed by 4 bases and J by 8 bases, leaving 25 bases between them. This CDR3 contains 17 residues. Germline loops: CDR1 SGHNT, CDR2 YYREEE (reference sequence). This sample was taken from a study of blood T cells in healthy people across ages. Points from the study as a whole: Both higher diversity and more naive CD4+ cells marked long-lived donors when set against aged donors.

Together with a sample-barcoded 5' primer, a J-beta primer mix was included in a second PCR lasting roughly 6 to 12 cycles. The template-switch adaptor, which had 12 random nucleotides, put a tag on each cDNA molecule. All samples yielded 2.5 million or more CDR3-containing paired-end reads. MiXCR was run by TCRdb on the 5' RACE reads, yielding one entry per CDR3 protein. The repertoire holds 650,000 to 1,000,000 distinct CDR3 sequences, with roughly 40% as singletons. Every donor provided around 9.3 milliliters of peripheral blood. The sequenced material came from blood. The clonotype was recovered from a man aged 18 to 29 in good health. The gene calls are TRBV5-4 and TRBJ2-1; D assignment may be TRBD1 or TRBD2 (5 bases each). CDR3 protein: CASSRAGNKTGSDEQFF. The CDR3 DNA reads TGTGCCAGCAGCCGCGCAGGGAATAAGACGGGATCCGATGAGCAGTTCTTC. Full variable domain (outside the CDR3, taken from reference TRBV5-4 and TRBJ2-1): ETGVTQSPTHLIKTRGQQVTLRCSSQSGHNTVSWYQQALGQGPQFIFQYYREEENGRGNFPPRFSGLQFPNYSSELNVNALELDDSALYLCASSRAGNKTGSDEQFFGPGTRLTVL.